The 19 T cell receptor beta chains below were found in one sample sequenced in a study of cytomegalovirus exposure and HLA in healthy donors. The study ran its PCR with 60 Vbeta and 13 Jbeta primers. Repertoires were generated with immunoSEQ multiplex PCR, while TCRdb's copy carries only in-frame clones and drops some. The repertoire holds roughly 140,000 clones, with around 82% as singletons. Sample: PBMCs. Receptor source: a woman aged 45 to 65 in good health and CMV-seropositive.

This clone was found a few times. The chain couples TRBV6-6 to TRBJ2-7, with 9 bases that match TRBD2. The CDR3 runs 14 residues. V shed 6 bases, J shed 0 bases, and the junction held 3 bases outside the gene matches. Germline loops: CDR1 MNHNY, CDR2 SVGAGI (reference sequence). CDR3 loop: CASRETSGSYEQYF. Written as DNA, the CDR3 is TGTGCCAGCAGGGAGACTAGCGGCTCCTACGAGCAGTACTTC.

The gene calls are TRBV27 and TRBJ2-2; D is possibly TRBD2 (5 bases). Trimming cost V 2 bases and J 7 bases, with 8 bases left between them. Per the germline V gene, CDR1 is MNHEY and CDR2 is SMNVEV (reference sequence). The CDR3 loop spans 13 amino acids. The CDR3 DNA reads as TGTGCCAGCAGTTTAGAGGGCGGCGGGGAGCTGTTTTTT. Translating gives CASSLEGGGELFF.

CDR3 nucleotide sequence: TGTGCCATCAGTGGGAGGGGTAGGGCAGATACGCAGTATTTT. Its protein product is CAISGRGRADTQYF. The gene calls are TRBV10-3 and TRBJ2-3, with a weak D call TRBD2 (6 bases). Germline V gene data show CDR1 as ENHRY and CDR2 as SYGVKD. V gave up 4 bases and J gave up 4 bases, with 12 bases separating them. This CDR3 is 14 amino acids long.

In this sample, this clone turned up a few times. J is TRBJ1-6 and V is TRBV7-6, with TRBD1 matching 11 bases. Per the germline V gene, CDR1 is SGHVS and CDR2 is FNYEAQ. The CDR3 runs 15 residues. Unmatched junction bases numbered 4, after V lost 5 bases and J lost 7 bases. The CDR3 sequence is CASSPGTGGNSPLHF. The CDR3 DNA follows: TGTGCCAGCAGCCCGGGGACAGGGGGGAATTCACCCCTCCACTTT.

This clone has just a few counts. The CDR3 protein is CASSLVSASGTETQYF. The CDR3 DNA reads as TGTGCCAGCAGCTTAGTATCGGCTAGCGGGACAGAGACCCAGTACTTC. The chain carries TRBV7-9 and TRBJ2-5, with TRBD2 matching over 9 bases. This CDR3 comprises 16 residues. Trimming cost V 1 base and J 4 bases; bases outside gene matches: 7. Germline values: CDR1 SEHNR, CDR2 FQNEAQ (reference sequence). Filled out from reference TRBV7-9 and TRBJ2-5, the complete variable domain reads DTGVSQNPRHKITKRGQNVTFRCDPISEHNRLYWYRQTLGQGPEFLTYFQNEAQLEKSRLLSDRFSAERPKGSFSTLEIQRTEQGDSAMYLCASSLVSASGTETQYFGPGTRLLVL.

The V and J genes are TRBV29-1 and TRBJ2-1, with TRBD2 identical over 10 bases. V dropped 7 bases and J dropped 4; count of bases not matched to a gene: 7. The CDR3 has 14 amino acids. Germline assignment: CDR1 SQVTM and CDR2 ANQGSEA. CDR3 sequence: CSALTSGLYNEQFF. In DNA, the CDR3 is TGCAGCGCTTTGACTAGCGGGCTGTACAATGAGCAGTTCTTC.

The chain joins TRBV29-1 to TRBJ2-3; 8 bases are shared with TRBD2. CDR1 SQVTM and CDR2 ANQGSEA come from the germline V gene. The CDR3 loop spans 14 amino acids. The V segment lost 7 bases and the J segment 6 bases; nucleotides outside the gene matches: 12. The CDR3 region is CSAAGGGTGDTQYF. For the CDR3, the DNA is TGCAGCGCCGCCGGGGGGGGGACGGGGGATACGCAGTATTTT.

CDR3 bases: TGTGCCAGCAGCCCAGCCGATAGCGGGGGACCCTACGAGCAGTACTTC. It codes for CASSPADSGGPYEQYF. V usage is TRBV7-6 and J usage is TRBJ2-7, with TRBD2 identical over 9 bases. V shed 5 bases, J shed 2 bases, and the junction held 10 bases outside the gene matches. CDR1 is SGHVS and CDR2 is FNYEAQ in the germline V gene. The CDR3 has 16 amino acids.

In this sample, this clone turned up once. This chain links TRBV19 with TRBJ1-5; 9 bases fit TRBD1. CDR1 LNHDA and CDR2 SQIVND come from the germline V gene (reference sequence). J lost 5 bases, V lost 3 bases, and 5 bases had no gene match. The CDR3 has 15 amino acids. The CDR3 sequence is CASSMNRGQDQPQHF. CDR3 nucleotide sequence: TGTGCCAGTAGTATGAACAGGGGGCAGGATCAGCCCCAGCATTTT.

V usage is TRBV9 and J usage is TRBJ1-3, with TRBD1 as a possible D gene (5 bases). This CDR3 is 15 amino acids long. CDR1 SGDLS and CDR2 YYNGEE come from the germline V gene. V gave up 3 bases and J gave up 0 bases, with 10 bases separating them. The CDR3 loop reads CASSGTPYSGNTIYF. The CDR3 DNA is TGTGCCAGCAGCGGGACACCGTACTCTGGAAACACCATATATTTT.

The chain links TRBV9 to TRBJ1-2, with D possibly TRBD1 on 5 matching bases. Looked up from germline, CDR1 is SGDLS and CDR2 is YYNGEE. Trimming shortened V by 2 bases and J by 6 bases, and 8 bases separated the two germline ends. This CDR3 is built from 12 residues. The CDR3 sequence is CASSVGRDGYTF. The CDR3 DNA reads TGTGCCAGCAGCGTGGGCAGGGATGGCTACACCTTC.

The chain recombines TRBV6-5 with TRBJ1-2; D gene unclear. Germline loops: CDR1 MNHEY, CDR2 SVGAGI. The CDR3 loop spans 15 amino acids. The V end was cut by 3 bases, the J end by 6 bases, with 17 bases between. The CDR3 here is CASSYSGTGLNGYTF. CDR3 in DNA: TGTGCCAGCAGTTATTCAGGCACTGGTCTTAATGGCTACACCTTC.

This chain joins TRBV30 and TRBJ1-2, with TRBD1 identical over 9 bases. The CDR3 is made up of 15 amino acids. V lost 3 bases to trimming and J lost 7 bases; unmatched junction nucleotides: 12. The germline gives CDR1 GTSNPN, CDR2 SVGIG (reference sequence). The CDR3 DNA reads TGTGCCTGGAGCCCCGGGACAGGGTATACGAGTGGCTACACCTTC. Translating it yields CAWSPGTGYTSGYTF.

V is TRBV9 and J is TRBJ2-1, with 8 bases that match TRBD2. The CDR3 contains 14 residues. With 0 bases clipped from V and 13 bases from J, the junction kept 9 bases outside the gene matches. Germline-derived CDR1 and CDR2 are SGDLS and YYNGEE. The DNA for the CDR3 is TGTGCCAGCAGCGTAGATTCGGGGGGGCCCCTACAGTTCTTC. Translating gives CASSVDSGGPLQFF.

This clone has only a few counts. The V gene is TRBV2, the J gene TRBJ1-1, with TRBD1 identical over 7 bases. CDR1 is SNHLY, CDR2 FYNNEI, per germline. V lost 5 bases to trimming and J lost 13 bases; unmatched junction nucleotides: 10. The CDR3 has 12 residues. The CDR3 loop is CASSFKGTVVFF. CDR3 DNA: TGTGCCAGCAGTTTCAAGGGGACAGTTGTTTTCTTT.

The chain uses TRBV6-5 and TRBJ1-2; perhaps TRBD1 as D (6 bases). CDR1 and CDR2 from the germline V gene are MNHEY and SVGAGI. V shed 5 bases and J shed 7 bases, with 14 bases lying between them. The CDR3 runs 13 residues. The CDR3 sequence is CASSPSGESGYTF. CDR3 sequence (DNA): TGTGCCAGCAGTCCATCAGGGGAATCTGGCTACACCTTC.

This chain links TRBV29-1 with TRBJ1-1; D is undetermined. The CDR3 has 12 residues. V lost 5 bases, J lost 10 bases, and 17 bases lay in between. Germline loops: CDR1 SQVTM, CDR2 ANQGSEA. The CDR3 bases are TGCAGCGTTCCCGACACTTCCAGAAGAGCTTTCTTT. Translation: CSVPDTSRRAFF. Variable domain in full (rest from reference TRBV29-1 and TRBJ1-1): SAVISQKPSRDICQRGTSLTIQCQVDSQVTMMFWYRQQPGQSLTLIATANQGSEATYESGFVIDKFPISRPNLTFSTLTVSNMSPEDSSIYLCSVPDTSRRAFFGQGTRLTVV.

The V call is TRBV7-2, the J call TRBJ1-2; D gene uncertain. Germline CDR1 SGHTA, CDR2 FQGNSA. The CDR3 length is 16 residues. The ends were cut back, 2 bases at V and 1 base at J, with 14 bases in the middle. This CDR3 reads CASSLSHKLDNYGYTF. CDR3 DNA: TGTGCCAGCAGCTTATCCCATAAACTAGATAACTATGGCTACACCTTC.

This clone was counted a few times. The chain joins TRBV25-1 to TRBJ1-4; no reliable D call. The CDR3 is 14 residues long. V was shortened by 8 bases and J by 8 bases, with 18 bases between the two germline ends. In germline, CDR1 is MGHDK, CDR2 SYGVNS. CDR3 sequence (DNA): TGTGCCAGCTCCACTGTGGGCAGAGACGAAAAACTGTTTTTT. It is translated as CASSTVGRDEKLFF.